Shown below are 3 T cell receptor beta chains from a single sample sequenced in a study of CD8 T cells in Susac syndrome. RNA in amounts of roughly 0.5 to 1 ug was reverse transcribed with random hexamers. MiXCR, run by TCRdb on the immunoSEQ multiplex PCR reads, gives a single entry per CDR3 protein. This sample has approximately 220,000 distinct CDR3 sequences; more than 85% occur once, and the top ten carry about 0.15%. Material for sequencing was CD8+ T cells from PBMCs. Receptors originate from a human donor with multiple sclerosis.

The gene calls are TRBV25-1 and TRBJ2-7, with 7 positions matching TRBD2. The trim removed 3 bases at V and 4 bases at J, leaving 6 bases unmatched. Germline-derived CDR1 and CDR2 are MGHDK and SYGVNS. This CDR3 has 14 residues. The CDR3 sequence is CASSDGRLSYEQYF. In DNA, the CDR3 is TGTGCCAGCAGTGACGGGAGGCTAAGTTACGAGCAGTACTTC.

The gene calls are TRBV7-9 and TRBJ2-1; TRBD2 matches at 15 bases. Germline loops: CDR1 SEHNR, CDR2 FQNEAQ (reference sequence). The length of the CDR3 is 17 residues. V lost 4 bases and J lost 8; bases outside the gene matches: 9. The CDR3 DNA is TGTGCCAGCAGCTCTCCCGGGACTAGCGGGGGGCCCGATGAGCAGTTCTTC. The encoded protein is CASSSPGTSGGPDEQFF. The full variable domain, completed using reference TRBV7-9 and TRBJ2-1, is DTGVSQNPRHKITKRGQNVTFRCDPISEHNRLYWYRQTLGQGPEFLTYFQNEAQLEKSRLLSDRFSAERPKGSFSTLEIQRTEQGDSAMYLCASSSPGTSGGPDEQFFGPGTRLTVL.

In its sample, this clonotype was seen once. V gene TRBV20-1 combines with J gene TRBJ2-5, with D possibly TRBD1 on 6 matching bases. V was shortened by 0 bases and J by 3 bases, with 8 bases between the two germline ends. Germline CDR1 DFQATT, CDR2 SNEGSKA (reference sequence). This CDR3 spans 13 amino acids. The CDR3 DNA reads as TGCAGTGCTAGAGAGAACAGGGAAGAGACCCAGTACTTC. This codes for CSARENREETQYF.